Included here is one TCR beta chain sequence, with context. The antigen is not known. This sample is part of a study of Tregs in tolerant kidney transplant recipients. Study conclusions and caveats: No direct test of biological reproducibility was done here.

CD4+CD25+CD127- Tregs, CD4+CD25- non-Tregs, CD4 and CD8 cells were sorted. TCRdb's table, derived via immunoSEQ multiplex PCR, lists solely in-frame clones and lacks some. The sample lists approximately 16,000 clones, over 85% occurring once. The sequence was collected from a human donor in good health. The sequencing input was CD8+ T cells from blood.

CDR3 amino acids: CASSPTGGTYNEQFF. CDR3 nucleotide sequence: TGTGCCAGCAGCCCCACAGGGGGGACCTACAATGAGCAGTTCTTC. The chain couples TRBV9 to TRBJ2-1, with 8 bases fitting TRBD1. V gave up 4 bases and J gave up 2 bases; unmatched junction bases: 5. Germline CDR1 SGDLS, CDR2 YYNGEE. The CDR3 sequence is 15 residues long.